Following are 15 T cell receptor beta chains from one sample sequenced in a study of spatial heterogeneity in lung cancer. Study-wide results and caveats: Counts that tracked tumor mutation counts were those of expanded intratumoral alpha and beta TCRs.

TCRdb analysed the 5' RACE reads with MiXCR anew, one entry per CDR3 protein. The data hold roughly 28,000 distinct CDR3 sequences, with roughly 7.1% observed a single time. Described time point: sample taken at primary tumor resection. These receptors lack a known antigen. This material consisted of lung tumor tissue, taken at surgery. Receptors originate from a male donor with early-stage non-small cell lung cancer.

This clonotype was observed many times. CDR3 protein: CASSSPRNLGETQYF. The CDR3, as DNA: TGTGCCAGCAGTTCGCCGAGGAATCTGGGAGAGACCCAGTACTTC. The gene calls are TRBV28 and TRBJ2-5, with D unclear. Looked up from germline, CDR1 is MDHEN and CDR2 is SYDVKM. Between the trimmed V and J ends, which lost 4 bases and 4 bases, there was a span of 16 bases. The CDR3 runs to 15 residues.

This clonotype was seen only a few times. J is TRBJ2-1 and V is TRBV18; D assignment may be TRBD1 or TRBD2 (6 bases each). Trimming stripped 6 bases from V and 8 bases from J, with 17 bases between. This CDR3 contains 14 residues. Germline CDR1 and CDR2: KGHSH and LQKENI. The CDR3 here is CASSPTGLLDEQFF. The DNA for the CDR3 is TGTGCCAGCTCCCCGACAGGACTACTGGATGAGCAGTTCTTC.

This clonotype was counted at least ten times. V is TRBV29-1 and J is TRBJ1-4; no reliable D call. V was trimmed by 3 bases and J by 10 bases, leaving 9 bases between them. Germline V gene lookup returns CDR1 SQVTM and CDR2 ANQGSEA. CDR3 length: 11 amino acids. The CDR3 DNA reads TGCAGCGTTGAGAAGGGTGTAAAACTGTTTTTT. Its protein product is CSVEKGVKLFF.

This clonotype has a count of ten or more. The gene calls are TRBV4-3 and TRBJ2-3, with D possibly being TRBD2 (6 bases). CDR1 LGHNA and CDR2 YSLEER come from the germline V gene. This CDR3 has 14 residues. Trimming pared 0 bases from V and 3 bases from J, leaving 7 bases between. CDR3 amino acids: CASSQDRGTDTQYF. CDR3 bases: TGCGCCAGCAGCCAAGATCGGGGGACAGATACGCAGTATTTT.

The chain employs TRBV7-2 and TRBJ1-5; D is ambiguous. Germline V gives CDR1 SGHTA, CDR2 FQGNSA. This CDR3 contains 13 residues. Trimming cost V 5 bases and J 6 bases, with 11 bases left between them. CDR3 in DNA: TGTGCCAGCAGCCCGATTTCGGGTCAGCCCCAGCATTTT. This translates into CASSPISGQPQHF. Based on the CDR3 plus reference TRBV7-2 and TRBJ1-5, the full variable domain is GAGVSQSPSNKVTEKGKDVELRCDPISGHTALYWYRQSLGQGLEFLIYFQGNSAPDKSGLPSDRFSAERTGGSVSTLTIQRTQQEDSAVYLCASSPISGQPQHFGDGTRLSIL.

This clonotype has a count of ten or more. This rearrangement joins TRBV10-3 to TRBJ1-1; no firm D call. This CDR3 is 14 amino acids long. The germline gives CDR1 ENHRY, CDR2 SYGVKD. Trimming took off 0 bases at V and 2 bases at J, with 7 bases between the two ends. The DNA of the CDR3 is TGTGCCATCAGTGAGTCGGGATCTAACACTGAAGCTTTCTTT. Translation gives CAISESGSNTEAFF.

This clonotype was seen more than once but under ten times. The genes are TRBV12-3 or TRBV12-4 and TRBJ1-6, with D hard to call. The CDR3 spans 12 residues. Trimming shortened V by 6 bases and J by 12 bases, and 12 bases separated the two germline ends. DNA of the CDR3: TGTGCCAGCAGGCGAACGTCCCAACCCCTCCACTTT. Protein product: CASRRTSQPLHF.

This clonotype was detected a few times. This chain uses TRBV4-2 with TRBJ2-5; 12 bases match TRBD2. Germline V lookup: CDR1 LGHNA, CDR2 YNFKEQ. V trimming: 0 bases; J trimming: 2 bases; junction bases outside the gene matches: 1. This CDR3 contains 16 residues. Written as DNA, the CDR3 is TGTGCCAGCAGCCAAGATCTAGCGGGGGGGCAAGAGACCCAGTACTTC. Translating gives CASSQDLAGGQETQYF.

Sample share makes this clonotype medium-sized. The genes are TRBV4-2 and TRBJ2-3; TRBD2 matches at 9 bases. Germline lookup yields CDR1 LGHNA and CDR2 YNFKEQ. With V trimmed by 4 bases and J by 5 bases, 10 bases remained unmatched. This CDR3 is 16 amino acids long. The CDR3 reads CASSLKRGAVGDTQYF. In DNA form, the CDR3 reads TGTGCCAGCAGCCTAAAGCGGGGGGCCGTGGGAGATACGCAGTATTTT.

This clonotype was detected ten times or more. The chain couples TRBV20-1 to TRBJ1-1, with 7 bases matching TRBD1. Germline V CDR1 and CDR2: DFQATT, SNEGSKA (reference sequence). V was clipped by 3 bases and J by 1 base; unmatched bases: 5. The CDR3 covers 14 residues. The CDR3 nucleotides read TGCAGTGCTAGGGCGACAGGGCGGAACACTGAAGCTTTCTTT. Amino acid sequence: CSARATGRNTEAFF.

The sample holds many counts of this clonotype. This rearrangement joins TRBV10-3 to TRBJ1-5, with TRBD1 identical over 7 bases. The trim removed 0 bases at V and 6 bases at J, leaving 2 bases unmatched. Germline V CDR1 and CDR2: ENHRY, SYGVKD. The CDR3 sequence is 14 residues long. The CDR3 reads CAISESTGSQPQHF. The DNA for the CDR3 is TGTGCCATCAGTGAGTCGACAGGGAGTCAGCCCCAGCATTTT.

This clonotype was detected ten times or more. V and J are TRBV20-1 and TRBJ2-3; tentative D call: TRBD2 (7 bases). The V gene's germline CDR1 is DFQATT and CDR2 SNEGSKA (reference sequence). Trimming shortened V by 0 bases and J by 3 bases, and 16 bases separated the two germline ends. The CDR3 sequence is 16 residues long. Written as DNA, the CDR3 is TGCAGTGCTAGAGACTGGGGGGGGCCCGGGACAGATACGCAGTATTTT. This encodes CSARDWGGPGTDTQYF.

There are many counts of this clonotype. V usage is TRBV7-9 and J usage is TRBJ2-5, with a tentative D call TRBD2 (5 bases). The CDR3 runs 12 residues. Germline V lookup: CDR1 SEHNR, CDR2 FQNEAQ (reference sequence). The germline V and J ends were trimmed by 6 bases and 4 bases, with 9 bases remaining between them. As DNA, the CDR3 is TGTGCCAGCAGAGGACTTTTAGAGACCCAGTACTTC. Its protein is CASRGLLETQYF.

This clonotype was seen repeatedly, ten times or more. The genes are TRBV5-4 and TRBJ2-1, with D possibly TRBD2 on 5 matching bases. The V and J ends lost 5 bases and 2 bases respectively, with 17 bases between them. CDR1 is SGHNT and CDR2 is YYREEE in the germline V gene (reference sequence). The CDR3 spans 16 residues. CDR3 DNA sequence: TGTGCCAGCAGACCCGGGGTAAAGGGCACCTACAATGAGCAGTTCTTC. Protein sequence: CASRPGVKGTYNEQFF.

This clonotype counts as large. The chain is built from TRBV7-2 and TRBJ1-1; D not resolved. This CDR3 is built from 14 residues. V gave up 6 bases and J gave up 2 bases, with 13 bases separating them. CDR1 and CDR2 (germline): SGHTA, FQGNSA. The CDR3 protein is CASRPSGTNTEAFF. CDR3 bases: TGTGCCAGCAGACCCTCCGGCACCAACACTGAAGCTTTCTTT.